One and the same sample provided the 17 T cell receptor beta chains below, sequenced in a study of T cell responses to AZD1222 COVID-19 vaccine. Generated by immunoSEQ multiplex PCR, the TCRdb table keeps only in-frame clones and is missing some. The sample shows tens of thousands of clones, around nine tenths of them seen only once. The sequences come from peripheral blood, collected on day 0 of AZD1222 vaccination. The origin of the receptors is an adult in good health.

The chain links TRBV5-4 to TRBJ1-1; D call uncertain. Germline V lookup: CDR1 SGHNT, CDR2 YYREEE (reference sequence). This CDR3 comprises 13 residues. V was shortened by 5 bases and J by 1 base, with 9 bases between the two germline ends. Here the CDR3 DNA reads TGTGCCAGCAGTTCCGACCCGAACACTGAAGCTTTCTTT. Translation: CASSSDPNTEAFF. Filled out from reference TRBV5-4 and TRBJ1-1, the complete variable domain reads ETGVTQSPTHLIKTRGQQVTLRCSSQSGHNTVSWYQQALGQGPQFIFQYYREEENGRGNFPPRFSGLQFPNYSSELNVNALELDDSALYLCASSSDPNTEAFFGQGTRLTVV.

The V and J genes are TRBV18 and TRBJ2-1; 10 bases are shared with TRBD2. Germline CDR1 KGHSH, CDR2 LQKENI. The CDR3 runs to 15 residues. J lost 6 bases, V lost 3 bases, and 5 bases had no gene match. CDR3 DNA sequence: TGTGCCAGCTCACCGGGGACTAGCGCTGGCAATGAGCAGTTCTTC. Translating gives CASSPGTSAGNEQFF.

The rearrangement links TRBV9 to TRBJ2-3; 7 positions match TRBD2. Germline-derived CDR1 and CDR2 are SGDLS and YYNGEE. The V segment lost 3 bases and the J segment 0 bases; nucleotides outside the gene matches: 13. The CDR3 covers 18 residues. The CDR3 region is CASSGWLGGSPSTDTQYF. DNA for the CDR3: TGTGCCAGCAGCGGCTGGCTCGGGGGGTCTCCTAGCACAGATACGCAGTATTTT. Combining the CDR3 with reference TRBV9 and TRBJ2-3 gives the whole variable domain DSGVTQTPKHLITATGQRVTLRCSPRSGDLSVYWYQQSLDQGLQFLIQYYNGEERAKGNILERFSAQQFPDLHSELNLSSLELGDSALYFCASSGWLGGSPSTDTQYFGPGTRLTVL.

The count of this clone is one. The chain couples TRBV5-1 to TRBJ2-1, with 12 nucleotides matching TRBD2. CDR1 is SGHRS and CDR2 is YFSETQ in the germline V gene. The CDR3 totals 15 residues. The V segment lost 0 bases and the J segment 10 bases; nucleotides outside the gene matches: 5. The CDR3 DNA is TGCGCCAGCAGCTTGGGACTAGCGGGGGACCACGAGCAGTTCTTC. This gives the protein CASSLGLAGDHEQFF.

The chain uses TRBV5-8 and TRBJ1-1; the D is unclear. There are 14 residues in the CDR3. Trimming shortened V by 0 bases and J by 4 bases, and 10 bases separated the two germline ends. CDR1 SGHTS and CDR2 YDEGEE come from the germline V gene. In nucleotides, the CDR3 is TGTGCCAGCAGCTTGGGGCTGGGGATCACTGAAGCTTTCTTT. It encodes CASSLGLGITEAFF.

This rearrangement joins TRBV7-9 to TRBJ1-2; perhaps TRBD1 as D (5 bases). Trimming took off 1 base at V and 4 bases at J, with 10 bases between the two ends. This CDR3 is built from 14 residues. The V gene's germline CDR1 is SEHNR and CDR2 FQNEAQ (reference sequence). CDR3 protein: CASSLVSRAYGYTF. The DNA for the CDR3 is TGTGCCAGCAGCTTAGTCTCCAGGGCCTATGGCTACACCTTC.

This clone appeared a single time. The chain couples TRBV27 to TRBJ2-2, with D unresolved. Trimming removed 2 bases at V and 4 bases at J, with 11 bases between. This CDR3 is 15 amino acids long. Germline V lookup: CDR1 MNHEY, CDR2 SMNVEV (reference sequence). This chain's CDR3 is CASSLTPAVTGELFF. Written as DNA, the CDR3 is TGTGCCAGCAGTTTAACTCCAGCCGTCACCGGGGAGCTGTTTTTT.

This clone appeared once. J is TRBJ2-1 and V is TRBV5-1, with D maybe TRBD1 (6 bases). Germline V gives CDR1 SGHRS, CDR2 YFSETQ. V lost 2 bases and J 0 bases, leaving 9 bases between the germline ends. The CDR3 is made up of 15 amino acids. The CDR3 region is CASSFLTGSYNEQFF. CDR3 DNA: TGCGCCAGCAGCTTTCTGACAGGCTCCTACAATGAGCAGTTCTTC.

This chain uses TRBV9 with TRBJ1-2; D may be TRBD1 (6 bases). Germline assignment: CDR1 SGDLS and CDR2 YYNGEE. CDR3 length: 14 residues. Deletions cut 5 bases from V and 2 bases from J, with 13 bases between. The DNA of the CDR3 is TGTGCCAGCAGTAAAATAGGGGGAAACTATGGCTACACCTTC. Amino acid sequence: CASSKIGGNYGYTF.

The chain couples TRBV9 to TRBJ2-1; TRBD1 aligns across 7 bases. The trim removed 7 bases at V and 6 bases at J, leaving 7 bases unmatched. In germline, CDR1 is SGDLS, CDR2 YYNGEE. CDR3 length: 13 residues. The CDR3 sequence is CASGVNRGNEQFF. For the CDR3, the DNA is TGTGCCAGCGGTGTGAACAGGGGCAATGAGCAGTTCTTC.

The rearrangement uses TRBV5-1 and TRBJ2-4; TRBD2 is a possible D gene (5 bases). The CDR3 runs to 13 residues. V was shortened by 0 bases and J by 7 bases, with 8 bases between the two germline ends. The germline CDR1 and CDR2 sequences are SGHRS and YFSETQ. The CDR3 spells CASSLERRNIQYF. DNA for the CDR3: TGCGCCAGCAGCTTGGAGCGGAGGAACATTCAGTACTTC.

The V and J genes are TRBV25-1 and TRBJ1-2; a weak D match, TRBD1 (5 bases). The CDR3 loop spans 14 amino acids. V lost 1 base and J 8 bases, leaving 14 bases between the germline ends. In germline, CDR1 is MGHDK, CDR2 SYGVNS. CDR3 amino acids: CASSESTEVYGYTF. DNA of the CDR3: TGTGCCAGCAGTGAATCGACAGAAGTGTACGGCTACACCTTC.

CDR3 amino acids: CATSDSRGPPNEQFF. Written as DNA, the CDR3 is TGTGCCACCAGTGATTCTAGGGGACCTCCCAATGAGCAGTTCTTC. The rearrangement links TRBV24-1 to TRBJ2-1; the D gene could be TRBD1 or TRBD2 (5 bases each). V lost 2 bases and J 6 bases, leaving 13 bases between the germline ends. Germline values: CDR1 KGHDR, CDR2 SFDVKD. The CDR3 totals 15 residues.

DNA for the CDR3: TGTGCCAGTACAGGGTTAGGTCAGCCCCAGCATTTT. It translates to CASTGLGQPQHF. The V call is TRBV19, the J call TRBJ1-5, with D tentatively TRBD1 (5 bases). Trimming cost V 7 bases and J 6 bases, with 10 bases left between them. Germline CDR1 and CDR2: LNHDA and SQIVND (reference sequence). The CDR3 is 12 amino acids.

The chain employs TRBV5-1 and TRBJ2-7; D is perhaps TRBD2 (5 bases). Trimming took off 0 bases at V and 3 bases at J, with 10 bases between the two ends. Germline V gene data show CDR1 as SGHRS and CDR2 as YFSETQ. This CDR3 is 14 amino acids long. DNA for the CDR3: TGCGCCAGCAGCTTGGCCGGGGTCCGCTACGAGCAGTACTTC. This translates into CASSLAGVRYEQYF.

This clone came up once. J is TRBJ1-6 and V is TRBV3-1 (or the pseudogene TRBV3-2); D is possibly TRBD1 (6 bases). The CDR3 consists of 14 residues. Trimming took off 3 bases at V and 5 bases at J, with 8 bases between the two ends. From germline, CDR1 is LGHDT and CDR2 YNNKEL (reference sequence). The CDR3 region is CASSHRGDNSPLHF. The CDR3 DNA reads TGTGCCAGCAGCCACAGGGGAGATAATTCACCCCTCCACTTT.

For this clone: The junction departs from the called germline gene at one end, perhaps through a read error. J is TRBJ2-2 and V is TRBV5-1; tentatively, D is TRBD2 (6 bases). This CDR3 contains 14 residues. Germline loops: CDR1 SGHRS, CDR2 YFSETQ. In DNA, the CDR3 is TGCGCCCGCAGCCGGCCGGAGGGTACCGGGGAGCTGTTTTTT. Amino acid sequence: CARSRPEGTGELFF.